Sequencing of this TCR beta chain was carried out in a study of T cells in Graves' hyperthyroidism and ophthalmopathy. Findings and limits, study-wide: Blood also contained most expanded thyroid clonotypes above 0.001.

This clonotype came up a few times. Its antigen is still unknown. RNA transcripts yielded amplified TCR beta CDR3 regions. HTBI primers were the set used in a first-round RT-PCR of the TCR CDR3. TCRdb analysed the multiplex PCR reads with MiXCR anew, one entry per CDR3 protein. The table records some 420,000 distinct CDR3 sequences, roughly 13% of them present only once. This CDR3 has 11 amino acids. Germline lookup yields CDR1 SQVTM and CDR2 ANQGSEA. Trimming took 5 bases from V and 4 from J, leaving 7 bases between them. V usage is TRBV29-1 and J usage is TRBJ2-3; no clear D. The source material was blood. This TCR was recovered from a woman younger than 30 with Graves' hyperthyroidism. This CDR3 reads CSVFLSDTQYF. Written as DNA, the CDR3 is TGCAGCGTTTTCCTTTCAGATACGCAGTATTTT.